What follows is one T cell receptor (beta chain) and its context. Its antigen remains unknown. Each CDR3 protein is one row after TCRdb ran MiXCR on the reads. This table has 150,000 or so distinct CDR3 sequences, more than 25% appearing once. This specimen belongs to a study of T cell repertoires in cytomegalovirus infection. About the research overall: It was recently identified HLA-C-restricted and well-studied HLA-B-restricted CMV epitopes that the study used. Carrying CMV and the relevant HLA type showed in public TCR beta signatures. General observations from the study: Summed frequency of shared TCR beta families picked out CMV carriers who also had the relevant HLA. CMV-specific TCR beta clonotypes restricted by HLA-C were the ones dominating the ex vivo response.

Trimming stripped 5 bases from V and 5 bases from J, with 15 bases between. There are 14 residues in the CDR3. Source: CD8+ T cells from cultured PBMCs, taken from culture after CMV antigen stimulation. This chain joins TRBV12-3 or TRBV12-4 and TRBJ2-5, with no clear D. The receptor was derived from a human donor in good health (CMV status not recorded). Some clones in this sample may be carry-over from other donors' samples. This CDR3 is CASSLSLSEETQYF. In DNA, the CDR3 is TGTGCCAGCAGTCTCTCCCTTAGTGAGGAGACCCAGTACTTC.